This record looks at one T cell receptor beta chain sequence and its context. The protocol was immunoSEQ multiplex PCR, while the TCRdb copy is restricted to in-frame clones and leaves out a portion. The table has some 340,000 clones, about 86% seen once. The treatment: about 20 received Ad26.COV2.S at low or high dose, single or two shots; 5 received placebo; per-sample allocation not given. Sampling took place 63 days after the first vaccine or placebo injection. This entry belongs to a study of Ad26.COV2.S vaccination and SARS-CoV-2 variants. The CDR3 has 13 amino acids. V was shortened by 7 bases and J by 5 bases, with 14 bases between the two germline ends. CDR1 and CDR2 from the germline V gene are SGHNT and YYREEE (reference sequence).

The rearrangement joins TRBV5-4 to TRBJ2-3; a weak D match, TRBD1 (5 bases). The material sequenced was peripheral blood, taken in a trial of Ad26.COV2.S vaccine versus placebo. The clonotype was recovered from a person aged 18-65 years who received the Ad26.COV2.S COVID-19 vaccine or a placebo. CDR3 DNA sequence: TGTGCCAGCCGATTAGCAGGGATAGATACGCAGTATTTT. This codes for CASRLAGIDTQYF.